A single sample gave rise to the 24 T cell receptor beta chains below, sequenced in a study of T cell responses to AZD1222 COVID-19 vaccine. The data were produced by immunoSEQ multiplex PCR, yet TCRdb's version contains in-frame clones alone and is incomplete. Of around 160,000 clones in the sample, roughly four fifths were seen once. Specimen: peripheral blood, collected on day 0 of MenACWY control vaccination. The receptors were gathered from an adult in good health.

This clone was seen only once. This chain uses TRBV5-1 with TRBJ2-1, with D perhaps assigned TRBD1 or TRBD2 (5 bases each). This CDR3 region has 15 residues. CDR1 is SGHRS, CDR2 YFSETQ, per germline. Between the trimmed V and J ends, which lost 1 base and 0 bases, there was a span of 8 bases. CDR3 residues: CASSLPGSSYNEQFF. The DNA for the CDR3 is TGCGCCAGCAGCTTGCCAGGGAGCTCCTACAATGAGCAGTTCTTC. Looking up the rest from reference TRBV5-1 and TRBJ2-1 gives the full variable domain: KAGVTQTPRYLIKTRGQQVTLSCSPISGHRSVSWYQQTPGQGLQFLFEYFSETQRNKGNFPGRFSGRQFSNSRSEMNVSTLELGDSALYLCASSLPGSSYNEQFFGPGTRLTVL.

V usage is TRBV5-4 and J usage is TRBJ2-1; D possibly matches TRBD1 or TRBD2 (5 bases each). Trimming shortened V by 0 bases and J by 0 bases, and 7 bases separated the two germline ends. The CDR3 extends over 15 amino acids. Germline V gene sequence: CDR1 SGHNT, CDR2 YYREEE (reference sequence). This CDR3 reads CASSLAGSSYNEQFF. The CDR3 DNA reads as TGTGCCAGCAGCTTGGCAGGGAGCTCCTACAATGAGCAGTTCTTC.

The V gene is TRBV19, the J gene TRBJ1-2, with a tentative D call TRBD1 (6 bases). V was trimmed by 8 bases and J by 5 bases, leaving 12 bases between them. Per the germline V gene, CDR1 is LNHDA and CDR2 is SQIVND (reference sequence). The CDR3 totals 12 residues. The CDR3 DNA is TGTGCCAGTCTGACAGGAAATTATGGCTACACCTTC. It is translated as CASLTGNYGYTF. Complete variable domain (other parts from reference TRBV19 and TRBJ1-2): DGGITQSPKYLFRKEGQNVTLSCEQNLNHDAMYWYRQDPGQGLRLIYYSQIVNDFQKGDIAEGYSVSREKKESFPLTVTSAQKNPTAFYLCASLTGNYGYTFGSGTRLTVV.

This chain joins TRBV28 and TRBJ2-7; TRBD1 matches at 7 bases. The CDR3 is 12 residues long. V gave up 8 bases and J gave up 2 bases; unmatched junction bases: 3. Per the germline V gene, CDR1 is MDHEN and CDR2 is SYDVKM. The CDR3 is CASSGQTYEQYV. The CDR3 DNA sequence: TGTGCCAGCTCGGGACAGACCTACGAGCAGTACGTC.

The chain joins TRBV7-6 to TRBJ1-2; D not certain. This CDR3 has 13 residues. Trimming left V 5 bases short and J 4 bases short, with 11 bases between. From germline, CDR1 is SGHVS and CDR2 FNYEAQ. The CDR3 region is CASSPPGGYGYTF. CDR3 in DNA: TGTGCCAGCAGCCCCCCAGGAGGCTATGGCTACACCTTC. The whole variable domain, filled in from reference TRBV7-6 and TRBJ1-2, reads GAGVSQSPRYKVTKRGQDVALRCDPISGHVSLYWYRQALGQGPEFLTYFNYEAQQDKSGLPNDRFSAERPEGSISTLTIQRTEQRDSAMYRCASSPPGGYGYTFGSGTRLTVV.

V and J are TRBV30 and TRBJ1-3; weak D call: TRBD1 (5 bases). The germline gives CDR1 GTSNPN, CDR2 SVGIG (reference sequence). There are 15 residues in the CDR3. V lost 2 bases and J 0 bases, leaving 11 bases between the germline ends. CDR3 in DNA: TGTGCCTGGAGTTCAGGGACGGTCTCTGGAAACACCATATATTTT. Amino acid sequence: CAWSSGTVSGNTIYF.

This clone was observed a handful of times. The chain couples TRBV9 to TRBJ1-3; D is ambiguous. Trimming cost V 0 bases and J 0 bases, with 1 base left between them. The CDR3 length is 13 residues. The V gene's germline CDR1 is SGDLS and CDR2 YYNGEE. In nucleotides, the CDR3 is TGTGCCAGCAGCGTAGACTCTGGAAACACCATATATTTT. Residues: CASSVDSGNTIYF.

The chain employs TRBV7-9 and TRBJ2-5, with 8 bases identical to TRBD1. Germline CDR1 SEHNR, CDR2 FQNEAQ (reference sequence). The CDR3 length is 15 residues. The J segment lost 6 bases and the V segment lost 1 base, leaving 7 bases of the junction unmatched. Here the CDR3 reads CASSLDAGGRKTQYF. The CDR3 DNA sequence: TGTGCCAGCAGCTTAGATGCAGGGGGCAGGAAGACCCAGTACTTC. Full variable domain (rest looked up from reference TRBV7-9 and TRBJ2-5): DTGVSQNPRHKITKRGQNVTFRCDPISEHNRLYWYRQTLGQGPEFLTYFQNEAQLEKSRLLSDRFSAERPKGSFSTLEIQRTEQGDSAMYLCASSLDAGGRKTQYFGPGTRLLVL.

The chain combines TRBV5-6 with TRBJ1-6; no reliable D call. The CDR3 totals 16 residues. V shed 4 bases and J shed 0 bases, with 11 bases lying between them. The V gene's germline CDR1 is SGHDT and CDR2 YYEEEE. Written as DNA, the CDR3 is TGTGCCAGCAGCCTGCGGTCAAGCTCCTATAATTCACCCCTCCACTTT. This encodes CASSLRSSSYNSPLHF.

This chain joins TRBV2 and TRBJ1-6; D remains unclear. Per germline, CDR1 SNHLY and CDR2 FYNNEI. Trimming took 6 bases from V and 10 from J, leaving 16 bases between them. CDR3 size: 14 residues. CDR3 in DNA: TGTGCCAGCAGAATTTTGGCCTCAGGATCACCCCTCCACTTT. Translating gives CASRILASGSPLHF.

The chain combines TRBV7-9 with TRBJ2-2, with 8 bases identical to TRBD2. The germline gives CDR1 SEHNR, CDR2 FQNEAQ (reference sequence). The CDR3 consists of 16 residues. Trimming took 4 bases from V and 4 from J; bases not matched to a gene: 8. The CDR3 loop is CASSSGGAALTGELFF. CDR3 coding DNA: TGTGCCAGCAGCTCCGGGGGGGCGGCTCTCACCGGGGAGCTGTTTTTT.

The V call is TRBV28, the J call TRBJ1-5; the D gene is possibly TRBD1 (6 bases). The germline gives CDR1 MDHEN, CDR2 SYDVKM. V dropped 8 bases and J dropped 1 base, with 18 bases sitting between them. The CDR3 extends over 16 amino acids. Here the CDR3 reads CASRQGRGWSNQPQHF. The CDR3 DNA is TGTGCCAGCCGCCAGGGGAGGGGTTGGAGCAATCAGCCCCAGCATTTT.

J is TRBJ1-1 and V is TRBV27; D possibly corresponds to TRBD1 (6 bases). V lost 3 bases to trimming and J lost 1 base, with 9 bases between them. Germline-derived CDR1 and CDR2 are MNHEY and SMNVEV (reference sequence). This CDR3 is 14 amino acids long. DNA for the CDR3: TGTGCCAGCAGTTTCGTGGGACAGAACACTGAAGCTTTCTTT. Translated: CASSFVGQNTEAFF.

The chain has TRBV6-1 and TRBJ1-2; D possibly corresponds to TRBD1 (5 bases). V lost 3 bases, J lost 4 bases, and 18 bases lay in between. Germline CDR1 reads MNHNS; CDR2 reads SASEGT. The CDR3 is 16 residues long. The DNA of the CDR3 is TGTGCCAGCAGTGATCAGGGCAGGGCCTCGGGCTATGGCTACACCTTC. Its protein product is CASSDQGRASGYGYTF.

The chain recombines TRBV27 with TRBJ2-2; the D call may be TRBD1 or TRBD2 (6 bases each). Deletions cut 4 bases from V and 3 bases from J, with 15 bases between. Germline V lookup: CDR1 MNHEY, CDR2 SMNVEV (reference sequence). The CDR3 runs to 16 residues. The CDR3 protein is CASSSRAGHYTGELFF. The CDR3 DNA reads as TGTGCCAGCAGTTCCCGGGCGGGACACTACACCGGGGAGCTGTTTTTT.

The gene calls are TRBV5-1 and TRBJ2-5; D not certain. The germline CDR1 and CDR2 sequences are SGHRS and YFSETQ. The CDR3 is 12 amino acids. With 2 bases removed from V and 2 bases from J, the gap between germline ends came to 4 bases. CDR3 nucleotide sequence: TGCGCCAGCAGCTTAGGACAAGAGACCCAGTACTTC. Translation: CASSLGQETQYF.

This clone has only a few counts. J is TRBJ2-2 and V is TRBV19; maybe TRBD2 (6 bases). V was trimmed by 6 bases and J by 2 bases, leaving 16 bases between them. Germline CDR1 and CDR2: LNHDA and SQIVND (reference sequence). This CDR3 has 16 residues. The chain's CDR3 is CASRTGGMANTGELFF. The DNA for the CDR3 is TGTGCCAGTAGGACCGGGGGAATGGCCAACACCGGGGAGCTGTTTTTT.

CDR3 coding DNA: TGTGCCAGCAGCTTCCGGGGGATAGGTACAGATACGCAGTATTTT. Translated, it gives CASSFRGIGTDTQYF. The chain has TRBV3-1 (or the pseudogene TRBV3-2) and TRBJ2-3, with D possibly matching TRBD2 (6 bases). Germline V gene sequence: CDR1 LGHDT, CDR2 YNNKEL (reference sequence). With 5 bases removed from V and 3 bases from J, the gap between germline ends came to 15 bases. The CDR3 sequence is 15 residues long.

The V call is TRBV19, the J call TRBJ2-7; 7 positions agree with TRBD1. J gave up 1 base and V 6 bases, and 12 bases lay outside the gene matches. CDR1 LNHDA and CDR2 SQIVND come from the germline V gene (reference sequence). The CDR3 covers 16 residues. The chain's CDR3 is CASRFSGTANSYEQYF. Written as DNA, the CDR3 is TGTGCCAGTAGATTTTCCGGGACAGCAAATTCCTACGAGCAGTACTTC.

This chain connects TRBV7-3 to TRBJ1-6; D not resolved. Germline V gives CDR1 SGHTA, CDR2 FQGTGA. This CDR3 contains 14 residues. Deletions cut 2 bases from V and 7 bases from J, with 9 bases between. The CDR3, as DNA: TGTGCCAGCAGCTTAGGAAATGGGAATTCACCCCTCCACTTT. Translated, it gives CASSLGNGNSPLHF. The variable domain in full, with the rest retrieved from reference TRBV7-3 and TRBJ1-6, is GAGVSQTPSNKVTEKGKYVELRCDPISGHTALYWYRQSLGQGPEFLIYFQGTGAADDSGLPNDRFFAVRPEGSVSTLKIQRTERGDSAVYLCASSLGNGNSPLHFGNGTRLTVT.

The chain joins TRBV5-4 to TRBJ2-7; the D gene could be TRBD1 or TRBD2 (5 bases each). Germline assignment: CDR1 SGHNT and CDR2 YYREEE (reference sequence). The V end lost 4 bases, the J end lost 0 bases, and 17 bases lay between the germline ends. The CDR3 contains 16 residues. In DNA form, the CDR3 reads TGTGCCAGCAGCCTTCCCCCCGGGACCGCCTCCTACGAGCAGTACTTC. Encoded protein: CASSLPPGTASYEQYF. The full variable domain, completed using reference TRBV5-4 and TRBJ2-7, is ETGVTQSPTHLIKTRGQQVTLRCSSQSGHNTVSWYQQALGQGPQFIFQYYREEENGRGNFPPRFSGLQFPNYSSELNVNALELDDSALYLCASSLPPGTASYEQYFGPGTRLTVT.

This chain's CDR3 is CASSGWPGSSGNTIYF. DNA of the CDR3: TGTGCCAGCAGTGGGTGGCCAGGGTCCTCTGGAAACACCATATATTTT. The J gene is TRBJ1-3, the V gene TRBV6-1, with D possibly matching TRBD1 (5 bases). From germline, CDR1 is MNHNS and CDR2 SASEGT. This CDR3 has 16 residues. V lost 4 bases, J lost 0 bases, and 13 bases lay in between.

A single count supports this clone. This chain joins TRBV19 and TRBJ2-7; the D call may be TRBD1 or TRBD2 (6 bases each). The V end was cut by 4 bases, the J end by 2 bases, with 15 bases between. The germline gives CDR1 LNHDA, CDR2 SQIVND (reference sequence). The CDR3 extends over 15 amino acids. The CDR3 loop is CASSTRDGGPYEQYV. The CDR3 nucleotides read TGTGCCAGTAGTACCCGGGACGGGGGCCCCTACGAGCAGTACGTC.

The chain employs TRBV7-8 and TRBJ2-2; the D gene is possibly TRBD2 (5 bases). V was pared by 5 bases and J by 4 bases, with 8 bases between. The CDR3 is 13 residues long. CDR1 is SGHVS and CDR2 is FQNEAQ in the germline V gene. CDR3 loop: CASSPGITGELFF. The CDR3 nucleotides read TGTGCCAGCAGCCCCGGGATCACCGGGGAGCTGTTTTTT. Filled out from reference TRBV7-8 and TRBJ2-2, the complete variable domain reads GAGVSQSPRYKVAKRGQDVALRCDPISGHVSLFWYQQALGQGPEFLTYFQNEAQLDKSGLPSDRFFAERPEGSVSTLKIQRTQQEDSAVYLCASSPGITGELFFGEGSRLTVL.